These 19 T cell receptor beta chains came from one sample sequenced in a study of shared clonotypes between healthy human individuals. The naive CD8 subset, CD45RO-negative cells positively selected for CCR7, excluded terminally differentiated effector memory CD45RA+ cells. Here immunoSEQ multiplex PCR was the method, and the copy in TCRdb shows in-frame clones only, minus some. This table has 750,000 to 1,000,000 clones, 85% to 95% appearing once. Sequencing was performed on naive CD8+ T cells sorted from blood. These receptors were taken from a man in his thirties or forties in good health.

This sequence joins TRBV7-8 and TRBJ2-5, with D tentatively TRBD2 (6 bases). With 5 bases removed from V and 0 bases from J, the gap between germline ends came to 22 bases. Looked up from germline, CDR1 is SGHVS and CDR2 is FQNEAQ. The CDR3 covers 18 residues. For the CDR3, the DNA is TGTGCCAGCAGCGTTGTAGTCGGGAGTATTAAGAACCAAGAGACCCAGTACTTC. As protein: CASSVVVGSIKNQETQYF.

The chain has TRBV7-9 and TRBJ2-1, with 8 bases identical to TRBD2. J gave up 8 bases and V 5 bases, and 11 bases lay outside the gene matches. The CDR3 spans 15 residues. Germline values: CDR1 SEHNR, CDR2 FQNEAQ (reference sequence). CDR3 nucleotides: TGTGCCAGCAGCCCACTCCGGGGGGGCGGATATGAGCAGTTCTTC. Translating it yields CASSPLRGGGYEQFF. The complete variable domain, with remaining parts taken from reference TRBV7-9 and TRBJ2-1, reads DTGVSQNPRHKITKRGQNVTFRCDPISEHNRLYWYRQTLGQGPEFLTYFQNEAQLEKSRLLSDRFSAERPKGSFSTLEIQRTEQGDSAMYLCASSPLRGGGYEQFFGPGTRLTVL.

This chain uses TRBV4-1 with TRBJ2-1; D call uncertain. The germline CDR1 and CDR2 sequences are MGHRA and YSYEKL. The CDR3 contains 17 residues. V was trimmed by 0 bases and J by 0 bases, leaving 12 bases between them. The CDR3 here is CASSQDESASSYNEQFF. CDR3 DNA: TGCGCCAGCAGCCAAGATGAGTCGGCGAGCTCCTACAATGAGCAGTTCTTC.

CDR3 bases: TGTGCCAGCAGAGGCGGGGAGGGAGGCGTCGGCTATGGCTACACCTTC. It translates to CASRGGEGGVGYGYTF. This chain links TRBV11-2 with TRBJ1-2; D gene uncertain. This CDR3 has 16 amino acids. Trimming took 6 bases from V and 4 from J, leaving 21 bases between them. In germline, CDR1 is SGHAT, CDR2 FQNNGV.

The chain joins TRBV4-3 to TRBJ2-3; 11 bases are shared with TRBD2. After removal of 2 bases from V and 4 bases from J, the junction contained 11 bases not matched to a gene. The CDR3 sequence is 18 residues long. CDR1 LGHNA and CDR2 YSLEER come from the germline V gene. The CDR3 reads CASSQYWTSGQVPDTQYF. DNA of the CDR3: TGCGCCAGCAGCCAATACTGGACTAGCGGGCAAGTCCCAGATACGCAGTATTTT.

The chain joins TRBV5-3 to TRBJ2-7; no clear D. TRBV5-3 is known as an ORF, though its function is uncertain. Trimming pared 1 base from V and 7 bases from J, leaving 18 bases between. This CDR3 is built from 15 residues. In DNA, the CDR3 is TGTGCCAGAAGCTTGAATCTTAGAATAGTCATAGAGCAGTACTTC. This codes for CARSLNLRIVIEQYF.

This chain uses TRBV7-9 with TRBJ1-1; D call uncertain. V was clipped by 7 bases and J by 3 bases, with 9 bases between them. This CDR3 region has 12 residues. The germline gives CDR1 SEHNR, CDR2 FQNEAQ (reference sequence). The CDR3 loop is CASKPLDTEAFF. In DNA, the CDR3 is TGTGCCAGCAAGCCTTTGGACACTGAAGCTTTCTTT.

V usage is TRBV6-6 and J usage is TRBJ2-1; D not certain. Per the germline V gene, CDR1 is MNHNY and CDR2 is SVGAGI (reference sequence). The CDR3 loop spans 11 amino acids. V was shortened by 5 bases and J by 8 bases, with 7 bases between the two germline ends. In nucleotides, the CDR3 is TGTGCCAGCAGTGACCGAGATGAGCAGTTCTTC. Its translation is CASSDRDEQFF.

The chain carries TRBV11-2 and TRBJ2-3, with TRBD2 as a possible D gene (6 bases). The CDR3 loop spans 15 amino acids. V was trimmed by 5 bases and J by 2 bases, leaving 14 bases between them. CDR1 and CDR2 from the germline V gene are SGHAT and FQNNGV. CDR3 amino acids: CASSTGGVYTDTQYF. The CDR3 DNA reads TGTGCCAGCAGCACCGGCGGGGTCTACACAGATACGCAGTATTTT. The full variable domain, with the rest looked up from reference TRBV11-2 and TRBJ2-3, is EAGVAQSPRYKIIEKRQSVAFWCNPISGHATLYWYQQILGQGPKLLIQFQNNGVVDDSQLPKDRFSAERLKGVDSTLKIQPAKLEDSAVYLCASSTGGVYTDTQYFGPGTRLTVL.

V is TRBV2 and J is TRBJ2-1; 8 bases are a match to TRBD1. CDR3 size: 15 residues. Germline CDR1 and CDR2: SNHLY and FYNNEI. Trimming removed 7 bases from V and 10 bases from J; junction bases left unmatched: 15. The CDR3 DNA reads TGTGCCAGCACCCGGAGACAGGGGTCCAATATCGAGCAGTTCTTC. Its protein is CASTRRQGSNIEQFF.

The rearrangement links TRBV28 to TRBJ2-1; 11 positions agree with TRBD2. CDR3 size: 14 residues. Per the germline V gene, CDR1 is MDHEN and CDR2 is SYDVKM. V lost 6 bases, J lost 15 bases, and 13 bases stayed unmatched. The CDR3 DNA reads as TGTGCCAGCAGCACTGACTTAGCGGGAGGGCGACCGTTCTTC. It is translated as CASSTDLAGGRPFF.

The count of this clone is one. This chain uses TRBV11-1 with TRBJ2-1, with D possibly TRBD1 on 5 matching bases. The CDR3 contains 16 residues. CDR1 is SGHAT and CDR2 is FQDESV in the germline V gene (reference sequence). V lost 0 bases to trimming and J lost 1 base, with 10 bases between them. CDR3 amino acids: CASSLARAGSYNEQFF. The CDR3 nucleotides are TGTGCCAGCAGCTTAGCGCGTGCAGGGTCCTACAATGAGCAGTTCTTC.

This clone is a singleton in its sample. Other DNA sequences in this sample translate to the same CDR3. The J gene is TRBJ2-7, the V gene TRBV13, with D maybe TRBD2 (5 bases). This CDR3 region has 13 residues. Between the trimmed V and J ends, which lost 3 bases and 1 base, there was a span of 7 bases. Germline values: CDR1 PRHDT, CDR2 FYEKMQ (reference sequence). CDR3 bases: TGTGCCAGCAGCTTCAGCGGATCCTACGAGCAGTACTTC. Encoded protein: CASSFSGSYEQYF. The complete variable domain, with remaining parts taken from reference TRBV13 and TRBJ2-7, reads AAGVIQSPRHLIKEKRETATLKCYPIPRHDTVYWYQQGPGQDPQFLISFYEKMQSDKGSIPDRFSAQQFSDYHSELNMSSLELGDSALYFCASSFSGSYEQYFGPGTRLTVT.

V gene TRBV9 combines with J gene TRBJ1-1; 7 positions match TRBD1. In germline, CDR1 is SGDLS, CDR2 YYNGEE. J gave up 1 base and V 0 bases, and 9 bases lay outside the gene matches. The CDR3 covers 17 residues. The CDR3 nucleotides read TGTGCCAGCAGCGTAGGAGAGGGGGCCTCGAGGAACACTGAAGCTTTCTTT. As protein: CASSVGEGASRNTEAFF. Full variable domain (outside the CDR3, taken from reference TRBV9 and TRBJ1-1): DSGVTQTPKHLITATGQRVTLRCSPRSGDLSVYWYQQSLDQGLQFLIQYYNGEERAKGNILERFSAQQFPDLHSELNLSSLELGDSALYFCASSVGEGASRNTEAFFGQGTRLTVV.

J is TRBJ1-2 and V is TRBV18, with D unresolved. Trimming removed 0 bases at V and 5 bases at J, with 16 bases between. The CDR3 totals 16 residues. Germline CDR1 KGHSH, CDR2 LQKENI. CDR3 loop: CASSPPSGQMSYGYTF. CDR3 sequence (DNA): TGTGCCAGCTCACCACCGTCTGGGCAGATGAGTTATGGCTACACCTTC.

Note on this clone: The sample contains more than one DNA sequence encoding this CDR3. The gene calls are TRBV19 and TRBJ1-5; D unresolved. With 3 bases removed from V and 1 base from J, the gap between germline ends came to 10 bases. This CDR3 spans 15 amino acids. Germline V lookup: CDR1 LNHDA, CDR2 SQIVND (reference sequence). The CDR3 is CASSIGGLSNQPQHF. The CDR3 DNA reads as TGTGCCAGTAGTATTGGAGGATTAAGCAATCAGCCCCAGCATTTT.

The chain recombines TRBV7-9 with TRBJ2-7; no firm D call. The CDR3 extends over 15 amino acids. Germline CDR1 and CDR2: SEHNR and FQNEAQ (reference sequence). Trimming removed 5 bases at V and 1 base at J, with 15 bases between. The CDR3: CASSPPLRSSYEQYF. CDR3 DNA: TGTGCCAGCAGCCCCCCCCTAAGATCGTCCTACGAGCAGTACTTC.

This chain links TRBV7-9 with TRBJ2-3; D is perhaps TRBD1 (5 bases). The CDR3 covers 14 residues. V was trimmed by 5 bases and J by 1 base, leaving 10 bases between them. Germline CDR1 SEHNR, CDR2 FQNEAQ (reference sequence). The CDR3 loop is CASSAPQGTDTQYF. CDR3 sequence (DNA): TGTGCCAGCAGCGCCCCACAGGGCACAGATACGCAGTATTTT.

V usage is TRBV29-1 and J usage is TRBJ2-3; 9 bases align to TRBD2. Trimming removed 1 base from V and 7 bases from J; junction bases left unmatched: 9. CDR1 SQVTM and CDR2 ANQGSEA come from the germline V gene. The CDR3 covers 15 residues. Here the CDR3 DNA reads TGCAGCGTTGAAGTGCGTAGCGGGAGTTACTATACGCAGTATTTT. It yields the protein CSVEVRSGSYYTQYF.